This T cell receptor beta chain originates from a study of blood T cell repertoires in COVID-19. Study at large: The United States, Italy and Spain supplied acute and convalescent COVID-19 samples. The analysed material was cDNA or gDNA that came from T cells, B-cell-depleted T cells, or PBMCs.

The junction had 7 bases not matched to a gene; V was cut back by 5 bases and J by 5 bases. CDR3 length: 15 amino acids. Germline CDR1 and CDR2: MDHEN and SYDVKM. Per the original data handling: Reference gene primer amplification yielded estimated nucleated cell counts. Libraries were prepared by immunoSEQ multiplex PCR; TCRdb keeps only in-frame clonotypes and omits some of them. From that table come the V and J calls and clone size; the DNA was used to work out D and trimming. The sample carries about 150,000 clones, roughly 87% recorded once. Those designated as exposed participants met a COVID-19 case within 2 weeks before study entry.

The source material was PBMCs or T cells enriched from blood (not recorded which). The sequence was collected from a woman aged 40 to 50 who had been exposed to COVID-19. This chain joins TRBV28 and TRBJ1-1; 11 bases match TRBD1. As DNA, the CDR3 is TGTGCCAGCAGTCCAAGGACAGGGGGCTGGACTGAAGCTTTCTTT. Amino acid sequence: CASSPRTGGWTEAFF. Complete variable domain (other parts from reference TRBV28 and TRBJ1-1): DVKVTQSSRYLVKRTGEKVFLECVQDMDHENMFWYRQDPGLGLRLIYFSYDVKMKEKGDIPEGYSVSREKKERFSLILESASTNQTSMYLCASSPRTGGWTEAFFGQGTRLTVV.